Listed here are 24 T cell receptor beta chains from one sample, sequenced in a study of cytomegalovirus exposure and HLA in healthy donors. Both 60 Vbeta primers and 13 Jbeta primers went into the PCR. Sequencing was performed with immunoSEQ multiplex PCR; in TCRdb, only in-frame clones are kept and a portion is missing. The table includes under 150,000 clones, 80% detected once. Sequenced input: PBMCs. These receptors all come from a man aged 50-59 years in good health and CMV-seronegative.

The CDR3 spells CASSGPRRTVLNQPQHF. For the CDR3, the DNA is TGTGCCAGCAGTGGGCCAAGGAGGACAGTCCTCAATCAGCCCCAGCATTTT. The chain links TRBV28 to TRBJ1-5; weak D call: TRBD1 (6 bases). From germline, CDR1 is MDHEN and CDR2 SYDVKM. The CDR3 is 17 residues long. V shed 5 bases and J shed 3 bases, with 20 bases lying between them.

This clone appeared a few times. The rearrangement links TRBV10-2 to TRBJ1-5, with TRBD1 identical over 8 bases. Germline loops: CDR1 WSHSY, CDR2 SAAADI. V was pared by 3 bases and J by 1 base, with 14 bases of the junction left unmatched. The CDR3 loop spans 19 amino acids. The CDR3 DNA follows: TGCGCCAGCAGTGATCATCCAGGGGGCAGGTGGTCGAGCAATCAGCCCCAGCATTTT. It encodes CASSDHPGGRWSSNQPQHF.

V gene TRBV5-6 combines with J gene TRBJ1-5; D unresolved. In germline, CDR1 is SGHDT, CDR2 YYEEEE. The V end lost 0 bases, the J end lost 6 bases, and 7 bases lay between the germline ends. The CDR3 runs 13 residues. The CDR3 bases are TGTGCCAGCAGCTTGGCCTCCGGTCAGCCCCAGCATTTT. Its protein product is CASSLASGQPQHF.

The CDR3 coding sequence is TGTGCCAGCAGTCCTACAGGGACTGAAGCTTTCTTT. Translation gives CASSPTGTEAFF. V usage is TRBV7-9 and J usage is TRBJ1-1, with TRBD1 as a possible D gene (6 bases). This CDR3 comprises 12 residues. V lost 6 bases, J lost 5 bases, and 10 bases lay in between. In germline, CDR1 is SEHNR, CDR2 FQNEAQ (reference sequence).

The rearrangement joins TRBV28 to TRBJ1-5, with D unclear. This CDR3 spans 14 amino acids. Trimming took off 6 bases at V and 6 bases at J, with 15 bases between the two ends. Germline V gene sequence: CDR1 MDHEN, CDR2 SYDVKM. The CDR3 region has the DNA TGTGCCAGCAGCCTCCTTTATGTCGTTCAGCCCCAGCATTTT. It encodes CASSLLYVVQPQHF.

The rearrangement links TRBV5-1 to TRBJ1-3; 8 bases map to TRBD1. The CDR3 is 16 residues long. The V segment lost 0 bases and the J segment 0 bases; nucleotides outside the gene matches: 2. Germline CDR1 SGHRS, CDR2 YFSETQ. Written as DNA, the CDR3 is TGCGCCAGCAGCTTGGGACAGGGGAGCTCTGGAAACACCATATATTTT. This sequence encodes CASSLGQGSSGNTIYF.

The rearrangement joins TRBV21-1 to TRBJ2-5; no check of the table's D call, TRBD2, against the DNA was made. TRBV21-1 is shown as a pseudogene. CDR3 length: 14 residues. The CDR3 sequence is CASSKGGGPETQYF. The CDR3 bases are TGTGCCAGCAGCAAGGGGGGGGGACCGGAGACCCAGTACTTC.

This chain links TRBV21-1 with TRBJ2-7; no check of the table's D call, TRBD2, against the DNA was made. TRBV21-1 is recorded as a pseudogene. This CDR3 spans 20 amino acids. The CDR3 DNA reads TGTGCCAGCAACCTTTCCTGGAGGTCAGGACTAGCGGACTTCTCCTACGAGCAGTACTTC. Translation: CASNLSWRSGLADFSYEQYF.

This rearrangement joins TRBV30 to TRBJ1-1; 11 bases agree with TRBD1. Unmatched junction bases numbered 8, after V lost 8 bases and J lost 3 bases. The CDR3 contains 14 residues. CDR1 is GTSNPN and CDR2 is SVGIG in the germline V gene (reference sequence). The CDR3 protein is CAGQGASDDTEAFF. The CDR3 coding sequence is TGTGCCGGACAGGGGGCCAGTGACGACACTGAAGCTTTCTTT.

This clone was found a few times. V usage is TRBV7-3 and J usage is TRBJ1-1; D not certain. Trimming took 0 bases from V and 2 from J, leaving 10 bases between them. CDR1 and CDR2 from the germline V gene are SGHTA and FQGTGA. CDR3 length equals 15 residues. CDR3 region: CASSLTSGSNTEAFF. In DNA, the CDR3 is TGTGCCAGCAGCTTAACGTCCGGGTCTAACACTGAAGCTTTCTTT.

This clone was seen more than once but under ten times. The chain couples TRBV7-3 to TRBJ2-5; 10 nucleotides agree with TRBD2. The CDR3 is made up of 15 amino acids. CDR1 and CDR2 from the germline V gene are SGHTA and FQGTGA. The V and J ends lost 2 bases and 5 bases, in that order; junction bases with no gene match: 5. The CDR3 sequence is CASSLGTSVLETQYF. CDR3 nucleotide sequence: TGTGCCAGCAGCTTAGGGACTAGCGTGCTTGAGACCCAGTACTTC.

The CDR3 DNA is TGTGCCAGCAGCTCGGACAGGGCAGGGGATACGCAGTATTTT. It encodes CASSSDRAGDTQYF. The chain is built from TRBV11-3 and TRBJ2-3; 8 nucleotides align to TRBD1. CDR1 is SGHNT and CDR2 is YENEEA in the germline V gene. The CDR3 sequence is 14 residues long. The V and J ends lost 4 bases and 6 bases, in that order; junction bases with no gene match: 6.

The genes are TRBV28 and TRBJ2-5, with a tentative D call TRBD1 (6 bases). The V gene lost 5 bases and the J gene lost 4 bases, with 11 bases spanning the gap. The length of the CDR3 is 13 residues. Germline-derived CDR1 and CDR2 are MDHEN and SYDVKM. The CDR3 DNA reads TGTGCCAGCAGTACAACAGGGAGAGAGACCCAGTACTTC. It codes for CASSTTGRETQYF.

The J gene is TRBJ2-2, the V gene TRBV12-5, with D tentatively TRBD2 (5 bases). CDR1 is LGHNT, CDR2 FRNRAP, per germline. CDR3 size: 16 residues. V lost 4 bases, J lost 0 bases, and 12 bases lay in between. Written as DNA, the CDR3 is TGTGCTAGTGGTTCCGGGGTAGCGACGAACACCGGGGAGCTGTTTTTT. This sequence encodes CASGSGVATNTGELFF.

The V gene is TRBV7-2, the J gene TRBJ2-7; 7 bases agree with TRBD2. After removal of 3 bases from V and 2 bases from J, the junction contained 7 bases not matched to a gene. There are 15 residues in the CDR3. Germline V gene lookup returns CDR1 SGHTA and CDR2 FQGNSA. Here the CDR3 reads CASSFSGESPYEQYF. CDR3 nucleotides: TGTGCCAGCAGCTTCAGCGGGGAAAGCCCCTACGAGCAGTACTTC.

This clone came up a few times. The rearrangement links TRBV29-1 to TRBJ2-7, with TRBD2 identical over 9 bases. The CDR3 sequence is 15 residues long. Unmatched junction bases numbered 5, after V lost 1 base and J lost 1 base. Germline loops: CDR1 SQVTM, CDR2 ANQGSEA. The CDR3 is CSVEGRGRASYEQYF. DNA for the CDR3: TGCAGCGTTGAAGGGCGCGGGAGGGCTTCCTACGAGCAGTACTTC.

This clone was seen more than once but under ten times. The rearrangement uses TRBV2 and TRBJ2-3; tentative D call: TRBD1 (5 bases). V shed 2 bases and J shed 1 base, with 10 bases lying between them. This CDR3 spans 15 amino acids. Looked up from germline, CDR1 is SNHLY and CDR2 is FYNNEI. CDR3 nucleotide sequence: TGTGCCAGCAGTGAAATTGGGGCAGGCACAGATACGCAGTATTTT. Protein sequence: CASSEIGAGTDTQYF.

The V call is TRBV4-1, the J call TRBJ1-2; the D gene is possibly TRBD1 (6 bases). Trimming pared 4 bases from V and 6 bases from J, leaving 18 bases between. Germline CDR1 is MGHRA and CDR2 is YSYEKL. This CDR3 contains 15 residues. The CDR3 nucleotides are TGCGCCAGCAGCCGACCAACCACAGGGCTGGATGGCTACACCTTC. It is translated as CASSRPTTGLDGYTF.

The chain carries TRBV7-8 and TRBJ2-1, with a weak D call TRBD2 (6 bases). V was cut by 1 base and J by 5 bases, with 12 bases left in between. This CDR3 contains 15 residues. Germline loops: CDR1 SGHVS, CDR2 FQNEAQ. The chain's CDR3 is CASSLGGEPDNEQFF. The CDR3 nucleotides read TGTGCCAGCAGCTTAGGGGGGGAGCCAGACAATGAGCAGTTCTTC.

This sequence joins TRBV13 and TRBJ2-2; 10 bases are a match to TRBD2. J lost 5 bases, V lost 8 bases, and 8 bases had no gene match. The CDR3 runs to 15 residues. The germline CDR1 and CDR2 sequences are PRHDT and FYEKMQ (reference sequence). DNA of the CDR3: TGTGCCAGCCATCCTCTAGCGGGAGTTACCGGGGAGCTGTTTTTT. Its protein is CASHPLAGVTGELFF.

The chain has TRBV25-1 and TRBJ2-5, with D possibly matching TRBD2 (6 bases). Deletions cut 5 bases from V and 2 bases from J, with 21 bases between. The CDR3 length is 17 residues. Germline V lookup: CDR1 MGHDK, CDR2 SYGVNS. CDR3 sequence (DNA): TGTGCCAGCAGTCGGGGGAAAAGCGGCTCCCATCAAGAGACCCAGTACTTC. Protein: CASSRGKSGSHQETQYF.

The CDR3 loop is CASSLERQGSSPQHF. DNA of the CDR3: TGTGCCAGCAGCTTGGAGAGACAGGGTTCATCGCCCCAGCATTTT. J is TRBJ1-5 and V is TRBV5-5; 7 bases are shared with TRBD1. Germline CDR1 is SGHKS and CDR2 is YYEKEE (reference sequence). CDR3 length: 15 residues. After removal of 0 bases from V and 9 bases from J, the junction contained 9 bases not matched to a gene.

Of note for this clone: Other DNA sequences from this sample encode an identical CDR3 as well. The chain carries TRBV30 and TRBJ1-1; D is undetermined. Germline V lookup: CDR1 GTSNPN, CDR2 SVGIG (reference sequence). The V and J ends lost 2 bases and 1 base respectively, with 8 bases between them. This CDR3 comprises 13 residues. The CDR3 spells CAWSRQENTEAFF. CDR3 nucleotide sequence: TGTGCCTGGAGTAGGCAGGAGAACACTGAAGCTTTCTTT.

The chain links TRBV14 to TRBJ2-7; D is perhaps TRBD1 (5 bases). The germline V gene has CDR1 SGHDN and CDR2 FVKESK. This CDR3 has 13 residues. Trimming stripped 1 base from V and 7 bases from J, with 11 bases between. CDR3 protein: CASSQVWGREQYF. Written as DNA, the CDR3 is TGTGCCAGCAGCCAAGTTTGGGGCCGGGAGCAGTACTTC.